This TCR beta chain is from a study of cytomegalovirus exposure and HLA in healthy donors. Trimming cost V 7 bases and J 0 bases, with 7 bases left between them. The germline V gene encodes CDR1 SQVTM and CDR2 ANQGSEA. The CDR3 covers 12 residues. It was with 60 Vbeta and 13 Jbeta primers that the PCR ran. The table came from immunoSEQ multiplex PCR; TCRdb's copy has only in-frame clones and leaves some out. This sample has about 190,000 clones, with approximately 87% found just once. This clonotype originated in a man aged 25-45 years in good health and CMV-seronegative. What was sequenced was PBMCs. The chain carries TRBV29-1 and TRBJ1-5; D is uncertain. This CDR3 reads CSASDSNQPQHF. The DNA for the CDR3 is TGCAGCGCCAGCGATAGCAATCAGCCCCAGCATTTT.